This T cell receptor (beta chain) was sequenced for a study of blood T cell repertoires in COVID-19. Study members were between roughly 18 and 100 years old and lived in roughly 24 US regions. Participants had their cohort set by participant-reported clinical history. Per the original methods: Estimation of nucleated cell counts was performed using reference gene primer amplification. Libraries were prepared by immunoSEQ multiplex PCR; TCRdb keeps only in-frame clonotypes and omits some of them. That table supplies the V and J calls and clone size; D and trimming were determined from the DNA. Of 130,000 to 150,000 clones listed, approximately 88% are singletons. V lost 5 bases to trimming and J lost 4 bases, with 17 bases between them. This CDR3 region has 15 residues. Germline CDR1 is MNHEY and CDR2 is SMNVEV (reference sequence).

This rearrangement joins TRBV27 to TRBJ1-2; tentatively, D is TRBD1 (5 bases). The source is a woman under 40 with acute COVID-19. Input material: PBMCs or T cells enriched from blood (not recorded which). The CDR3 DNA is TGTGCCAGCAGTCCCTGGGACTATCCCAGCTATGGCTACACCTTC. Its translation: CASSPWDYPSYGYTF.